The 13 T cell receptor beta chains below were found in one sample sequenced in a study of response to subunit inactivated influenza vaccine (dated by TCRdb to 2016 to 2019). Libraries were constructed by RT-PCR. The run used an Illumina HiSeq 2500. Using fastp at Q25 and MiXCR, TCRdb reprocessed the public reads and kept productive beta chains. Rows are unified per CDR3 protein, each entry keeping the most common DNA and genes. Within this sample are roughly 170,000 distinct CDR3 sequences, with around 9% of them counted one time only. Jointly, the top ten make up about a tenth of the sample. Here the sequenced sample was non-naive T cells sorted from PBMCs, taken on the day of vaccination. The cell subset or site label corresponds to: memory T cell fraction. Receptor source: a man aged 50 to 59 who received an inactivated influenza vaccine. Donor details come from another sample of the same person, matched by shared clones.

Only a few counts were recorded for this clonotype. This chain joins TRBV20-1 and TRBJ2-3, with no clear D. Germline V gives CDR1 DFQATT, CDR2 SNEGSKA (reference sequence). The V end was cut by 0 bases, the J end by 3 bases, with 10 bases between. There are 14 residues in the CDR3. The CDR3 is CSARDNSGTDTQYF. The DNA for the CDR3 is TGCAGTGCTAGAGATAATTCGGGTACAGATACGCAGTATTTT.

Here the CDR3 reads CAWSEGWGTNEKLFF. The CDR3 region has the DNA TGTGCCTGGAGTGAAGGTTGGGGGACTAATGAAAAACTGTTTTTT. The chain has TRBV30 and TRBJ1-4, with D perhaps TRBD1 (5 bases). Trimming took 1 base from V and 2 from J, leaving 11 bases between them. The CDR3 sequence is 15 residues long. Germline assignment: CDR1 GTSNPN and CDR2 SVGIG (reference sequence).

The CDR3 reads CSASASGTTSTDTQYF. The CDR3 DNA is TGCAGTGCTAGTGCCTCCGGGACCACTAGCACAGATACGCAGTATTTT. The J gene is TRBJ2-3, the V gene TRBV20-1; D may correspond to TRBD1 or TRBD2 (5 bases each). This CDR3 has 16 amino acids. V shed 3 bases and J shed 0 bases, with 16 bases lying between them. Germline CDR1 is DFQATT and CDR2 is SNEGSKA (reference sequence).

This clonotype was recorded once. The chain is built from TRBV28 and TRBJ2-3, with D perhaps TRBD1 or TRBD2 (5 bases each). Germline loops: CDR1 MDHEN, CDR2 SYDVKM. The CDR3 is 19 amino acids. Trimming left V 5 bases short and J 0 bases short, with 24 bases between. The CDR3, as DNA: TGTGCCAGCAGTACCTGGGAGTGGGGGACCCTATCGAGCACAGATACGCAGTATTTT. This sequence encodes CASSTWEWGTLSSTDTQYF. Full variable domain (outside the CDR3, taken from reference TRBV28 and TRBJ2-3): DVKVTQSSRYLVKRTGEKVFLECVQDMDHENMFWYRQDPGLGLRLIYFSYDVKMKEKGDIPEGYSVSREKKERFSLILESASTNQTSMYLCASSTWEWGTLSSTDTQYFGPGTRLTVL.

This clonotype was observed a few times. CDR3 sequence: CASSELHSGANVLTF. The DNA of the CDR3 is TGTGCCAGCAGTGAACTCCACTCTGGGGCCAACGTCCTGACTTTC. This sequence joins TRBV25-1 and TRBJ2-6; D uncertain. The germline V gene has CDR1 MGHDK and CDR2 SYGVNS. This CDR3 is 15 amino acids long. Trimming shortened V by 2 bases and J by 0 bases, and 5 bases separated the two germline ends.

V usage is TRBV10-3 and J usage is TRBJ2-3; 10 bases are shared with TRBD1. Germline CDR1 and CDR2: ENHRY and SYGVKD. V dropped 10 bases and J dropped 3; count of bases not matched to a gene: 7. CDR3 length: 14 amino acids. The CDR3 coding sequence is TGTGCCACCCTCGACAGGGGGCGGACAGATACGCAGTATTTT. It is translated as CATLDRGRTDTQYF.

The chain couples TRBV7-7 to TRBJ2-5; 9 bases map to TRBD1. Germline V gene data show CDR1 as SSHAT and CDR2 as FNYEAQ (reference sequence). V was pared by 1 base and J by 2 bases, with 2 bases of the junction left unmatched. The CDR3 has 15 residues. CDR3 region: CASSLVGTGQETQYF. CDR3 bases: TGTGCCAGCAGCTTAGTGGGGACAGGGCAAGAGACCCAGTACTTC.

CDR3 in DNA: TGTGCCAGCAACACAGACAGGGAACGTGTGCAGTACTTC. This sequence encodes CASNTDRERVQYF. The V and J genes are TRBV2 and TRBJ2-7; 7 positions match TRBD1. Germline CDR1 reads SNHLY; CDR2 reads FYNNEI. The CDR3 runs 13 residues. Trimming at V came to 7 bases and at J to 9 bases, leaving 12 bases not matched to a gene.

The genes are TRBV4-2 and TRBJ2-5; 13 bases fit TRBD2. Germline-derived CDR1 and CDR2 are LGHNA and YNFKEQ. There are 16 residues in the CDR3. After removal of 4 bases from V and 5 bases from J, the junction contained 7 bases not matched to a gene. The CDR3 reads CASSRTSGRARETQYF. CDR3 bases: TGTGCCAGCAGCCGCACTAGCGGGAGGGCCCGTGAGACCCAGTACTTC.

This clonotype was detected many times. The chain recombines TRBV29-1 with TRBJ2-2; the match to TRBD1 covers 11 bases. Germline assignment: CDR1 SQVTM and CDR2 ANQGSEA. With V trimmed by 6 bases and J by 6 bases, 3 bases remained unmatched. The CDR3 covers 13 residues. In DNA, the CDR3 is TGCAGCGTGCGGACAGGGGGCTCCGGGGAGCTGTTTTTT. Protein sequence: CSVRTGGSGELFF.

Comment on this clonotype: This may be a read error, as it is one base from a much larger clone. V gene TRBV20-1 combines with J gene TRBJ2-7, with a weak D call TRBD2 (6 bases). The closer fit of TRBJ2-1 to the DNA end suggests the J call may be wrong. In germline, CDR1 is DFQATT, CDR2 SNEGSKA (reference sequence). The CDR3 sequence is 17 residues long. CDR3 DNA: TGCAGTGCTAGATTACCCGGGGGTAGGGGCTCAACCTACGAGCAGTTCTTC. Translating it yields CSARLPGGRGSTYEQFF.

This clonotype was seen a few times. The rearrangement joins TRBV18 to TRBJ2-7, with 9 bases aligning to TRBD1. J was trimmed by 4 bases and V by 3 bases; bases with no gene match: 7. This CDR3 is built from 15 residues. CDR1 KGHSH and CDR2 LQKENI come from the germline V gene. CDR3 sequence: CASSPTSDRGYEQYF. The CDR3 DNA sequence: TGTGCCAGCTCACCTACCTCGGACAGGGGTTACGAGCAGTACTTC. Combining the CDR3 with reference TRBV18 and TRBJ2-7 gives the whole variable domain NAGVMQNPRHLVRRRGQEARLRCSPMKGHSHVYWYRQLPEEGLKFMVYLQKENIIDESGMPKERFSAEFPKEGPSILRIQQVVRGDSAAYFCASSPTSDRGYEQYFGPGTRLTVT.

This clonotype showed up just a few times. CDR3 loop: CASSSGTSGGGPPSETQYF. CDR3 sequence (DNA): TGTGCCAGCAGCTCCGGGACTAGCGGGGGAGGACCTCCCTCGGAGACCCAGTACTTC. The chain is built from TRBV11-2 and TRBJ2-5; 14 bases agree with TRBD2. The CDR3 is made up of 19 amino acids. V dropped 4 bases and J dropped 5; count of bases not matched to a gene: 15. Germline V gene lookup returns CDR1 SGHAT and CDR2 FQNNGV.